This T cell receptor beta chain was recorded in a study of blood T cell repertoires in COVID-19. Sequencing was performed with immunoSEQ multiplex PCR; in TCRdb, only in-frame clones are kept and a portion is missing. In the table there are around 320,000 clones, roughly 87% of which are singletons. The germline V gene encodes CDR1 KGHDR and CDR2 SFDVKD. The V and J ends lost 2 bases and 4 bases respectively, with 8 bases between them. The CDR3 sequence is 14 residues long. The TCR originated in a man aged 18 to 30 with active or convalescent COVID-19. V gene TRBV24-1 combines with J gene TRBJ1-5, with no clear D. Sequencing was performed on peripheral blood. CDR3 region: CATSDSDWNQPQHF. CDR3 nucleotides: TGTGCCACCAGTGATTCCGACTGGAATCAGCCCCAGCATTTT.